This T cell receptor (beta chain) emerged from a study of beta chain features in type 1 diabetes. This clone was detected only a few times. Its antigen remains unidentified. Study-wide results and caveats: Patients and controls would share equally any PCR tilt toward shorter templates.

cDNA synthesis used the whole RNA isolate, giving expressed TCRB sequences. Sequenced naive, central memory and regulatory T cell samples produced an average of approximately 3.8 million reads. Profiled with immunoSEQ multiplex PCR; TCRdb holds only in-frame clones, not every one. The sample consists of 350,000 to 400,000 clones, around 16% of them appearing once. Via the markers CD45RO/CCR7/CD25/CD127/CD95/CD27, stem cell-like memory, regulatory, central memory and naive CD4+ cells were sorted. This TCR was sampled from a woman aged 18 to 35 in good health. The sequencing input was naive CD4+ T cells from blood.

The DNA for the CDR3 is TGTGCCTGGAGTTGGACTAGCTCGGCTGAGCAGTTCTTC. This codes for CAWSWTSSAEQFF. The J gene is TRBJ2-1, the V gene TRBV30; TRBD2 aligns across 8 bases. The J segment lost 9 bases and the V segment lost 2 bases, leaving 6 bases of the junction unmatched. The CDR3 covers 13 residues. Germline CDR1 GTSNPN, CDR2 SVGIG (reference sequence).